This T cell receptor (beta chain) was obtained from a study of CD8 T cells in ankylosing spondylitis. General study results and limits: The study looked at matched synovial fluid samples from ankylosing spondylitis patients. Disease-linked clones were reported to be significantly enriched there. Reactive arthritis synovial fluid and blood previously showed some of these motif variants.

The V gene's germline CDR1 is MGHRA and CDR2 YSYEKL. The CDR3 is 18 amino acids. The trim removed 1 base at V and 2 bases at J, leaving 11 bases unmatched. Remarks on this clonotype: Its target is unknown.

Quantitative barcoded 5'-RACE was used to prepare TCR beta libraries. One entry per CDR3 protein results from TCRdb running MiXCR on the 5' RACE reads. This sample has about 310,000 distinct CDR3 sequences, with about 20% found just once. Material for sequencing was blood, either unsorted or a sorted T cell fraction (not recorded which). This chain connects TRBV4-1 to TRBJ2-3; 8 bases fit TRBD2. The source is a female donor with ankylosing spondylitis or in good health (not recorded which). The CDR3 here is CASSQGEGLLAATDTQYF. In nucleotides, the CDR3 is TGCGCCAGCAGCCAAGGGGAAGGACTACTAGCGGCCACAGATACGCAGTATTTT.